One TCR beta chain is described in this entry. From the 5' RACE reads, TCRdb lists one entry per CDR3 protein and no DNA. In total, the table holds about 380,000 distinct CDR3 sequences. This CDR3 region has 15 residues. Per the germline V gene, CDR1 is SGHRS and CDR2 is YFSETQ. These data originate in a study of monozygotic twins with inflammatory bowel disease. This TCR derives from a human donor with ulcerative colitis or Crohn's disease, or a healthy co-twin of an affected twin (not recorded which). The chain combines TRBV5-1 with TRBJ2-1; the D call of TRBD2 rests on TCRdb alone, since no DNA is present to check it. Sequenced sample: blood. CDR3 residues: CASSLLAGAGNEQFF.